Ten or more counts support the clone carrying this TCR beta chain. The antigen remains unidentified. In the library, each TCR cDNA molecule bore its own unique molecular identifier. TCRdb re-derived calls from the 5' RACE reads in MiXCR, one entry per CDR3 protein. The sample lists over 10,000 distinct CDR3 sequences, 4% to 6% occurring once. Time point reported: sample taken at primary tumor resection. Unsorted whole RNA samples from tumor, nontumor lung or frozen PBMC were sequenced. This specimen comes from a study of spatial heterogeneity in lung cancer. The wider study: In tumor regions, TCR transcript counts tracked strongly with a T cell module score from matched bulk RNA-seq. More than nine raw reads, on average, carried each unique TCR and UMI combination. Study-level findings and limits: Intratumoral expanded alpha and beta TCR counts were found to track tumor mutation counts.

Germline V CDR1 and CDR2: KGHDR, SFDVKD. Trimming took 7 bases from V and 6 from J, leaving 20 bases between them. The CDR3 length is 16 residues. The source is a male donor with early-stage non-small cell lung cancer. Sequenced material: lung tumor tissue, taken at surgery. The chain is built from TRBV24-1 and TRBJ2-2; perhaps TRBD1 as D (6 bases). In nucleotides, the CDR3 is TGTGCCACCAGGTCGTCGGGACCGACAGGAGCCGGGGAGCTGTTTTTT. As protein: CATRSSGPTGAGELFF.